The rows below give T cell receptor beta chains drawn from one sample of a study of beta chain features in type 1 diabetes. TCRdb keeps only in-frame clones here, not all; method: immunoSEQ multiplex PCR. Among 130,000 to 150,000 clones listed, about 12% were seen once. Sequencing used central memory CD4+ T cells from blood. The receptors were sampled from a man younger than 35 with type 1 diabetes. Each CDR3 is given with its conserved first and last residue. D genes are given only for firm matches.

v_call d_call cdr3_aa
TRBV5-4 NA CASSFGPGASGANVLTF
TRBV5-1 NA CASSRGQSSSGVDTQYF
TRBV6-1 TRBD1 CASSEGYRGSGGYTF
TRBV27 NA CASSLGGGVTEAFF
TRBV7-8 TRBD2 CASSQPLARGGINEQFF
TRBV11-2 TRBD1 CASSATGGGNTIYF
TRBV25-1 TRBD1 CASTPTGSYNEQFF
TRBV9 TRBD1 CASSGETGRKEQYF
TRBV11-3 TRBD1 CASSSGQLNNEQFF
TRBV13 NA CASSPTRQLLPYGYTF
TRBV19 NA CASSIATENQPQHF
TRBV7-2 NA CASSSTDTQYF
TRBV7-2 NA CASSLGGNPTGELFF
TRBV6-4 NA CASSPQQGTDTQYF
TRBV5-1 NA CASSLATSTYTDTQYF
TRBV6-6 TRBD1 CASSSPGQGKAGELFF
TRBV7-3 NA CASRDMGVTDTQYF
TRBV28 NA CASCGFQGTYGYTF
TRBV7-2 TRBD2 CASSRAGGFTDTQYF
TRBV21-1 NA CASSNPSGASYEQYF
TRBV19 NA CASRPKQGSDTEAFF
TRBV28 TRBD1 CASSLHTDRGGYGYTF
TRBV7-9 NA CASSEGAHEQFF
TRBV5-1 TRBD1 CASSFQGALNEQFF
TRBV4-1 TRBD1 CASSQEGQITGELFF
TRBV2 TRBD1 CASSVSGTGKRAYEQYF
TRBV10-1 NA CASTGSLGSPLHF
TRBV7-6 NA CASSPDSVRETQYF
TRBV2 NA CASSEARLINEQFF
TRBV6-5 NA CASSEEPGANVLTF
TRBV5-4 TRBD2 CASSLAGALTTDTQYF
TRBV18 NA CASSQQTADEQFF
TRBV11-2 NA CASSLSPTDTQYF
TRBV18 TRBD1 CASSPDTGGSDGYTF
TRBV4-1 TRBD2 CASSQSGGVRDTQYF
TRBV11-2 NA CASSLAAVSYEQYF
TRBV28 TRBD1 CASRSTGGLADTQYF
TRBV7-8 NA CASSLKEGTEAFF
TRBV9 NA CASSVSLARTDTQYF
TRBV7-8 NA CASSLDLATAFF
TRBV27 NA CASSWRPNYGYTF
TRBV5-1 NA CASSLGRGGDEQFF